A single TCR beta chain is shown here with its context. As yet, its antigen is unknown. The ends lost 5 bases at V and 5 bases at J; junction bases unmatched: 8. The CDR3 consists of 15 residues. Germline CDR1 MNHNY, CDR2 SVGAGI (reference sequence). The data were produced by immunoSEQ multiplex PCR, yet TCRdb's version contains in-frame clones alone and is incomplete. This table has 75,000 or so clones, about 86% appearing once. These data originate in a study of lymphopenia after photon versus proton radiotherapy. Whole-study findings and limits: Post-nadir TCR diversity decline inversely tracked overall survival among those who died. Only patients who died were analyzed for survival; proton advantage is unproven. After the lymphocyte nadir, photon-treated repertoires showed oligoclonal expansion, especially of CD8+ Temra cells. Relative stability marked proton patients; photon patients lost diversity and naive cells.

This TCR derives from a man aged 60 to 75 with pancreatic cancer. The chain is built from TRBV6-6 and TRBJ2-3, with TRBD2 matching over 9 bases. The specimen comprised peripheral blood, sampled from a patient treated with proton-based radiotherapy. The CDR3 reads CASSGGRAGGDTQYF. Here the CDR3 DNA reads TGTGCCAGCAGTGGCGGGAGGGCCGGTGGAGATACGCAGTATTTT.